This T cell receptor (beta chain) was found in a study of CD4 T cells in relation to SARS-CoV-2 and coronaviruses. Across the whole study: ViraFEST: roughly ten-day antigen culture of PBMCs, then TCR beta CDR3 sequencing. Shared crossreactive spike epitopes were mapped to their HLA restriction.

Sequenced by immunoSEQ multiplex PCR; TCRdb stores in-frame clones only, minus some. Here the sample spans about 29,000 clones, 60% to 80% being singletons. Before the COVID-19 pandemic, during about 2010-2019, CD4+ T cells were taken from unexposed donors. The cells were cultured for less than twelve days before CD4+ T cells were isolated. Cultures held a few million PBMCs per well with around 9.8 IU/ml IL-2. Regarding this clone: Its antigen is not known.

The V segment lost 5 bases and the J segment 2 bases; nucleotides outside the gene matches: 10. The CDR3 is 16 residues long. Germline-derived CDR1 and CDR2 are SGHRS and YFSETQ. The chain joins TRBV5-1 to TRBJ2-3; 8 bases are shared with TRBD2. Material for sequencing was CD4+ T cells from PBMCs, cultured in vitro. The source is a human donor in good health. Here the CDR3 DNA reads TGCGCCAGCAGTGGGGATGGGCGGGGGGCCACAGATACGCAGTATTTT. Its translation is CASSGDGRGATDTQYF.